This T cell receptor (beta chain) is drawn from a study of cytomegalovirus exposure and HLA in healthy donors. General study results and limits: Both high specificity and high sensitivity reportedly marked the classifier's diagnosis of cytomegalovirus status.

PCR involved 60 Vbeta and 13 Jbeta primers. Sequencing was performed with immunoSEQ multiplex PCR; in TCRdb, only in-frame clones are kept and a portion is missing. Here the sample spans 150,000 to 200,000 clones, around 81% being singletons. To note about this clone: The antigen remains undetermined.

Trimming removed 3 bases from V and 5 bases from J; junction bases left unmatched: 10. The CDR3 spans 17 residues. Germline V gives CDR1 SGDLS, CDR2 YYNGEE. This chain links TRBV9 with TRBJ2-1, with 11 bases aligning to TRBD2. This receptor was obtained from a woman between 18 and 29 years old in good health and CMV-seropositive. The sequencing sample was made of PBMCs. The CDR3 bases are TGTGCCAGCAGCGGGACAATAGCGGGGGGGCCCCACAATGAGCAGTTCTTC. This sequence encodes CASSGTIAGGPHNEQFF. Combining the CDR3 with reference TRBV9 and TRBJ2-1 gives the whole variable domain DSGVTQTPKHLITATGQRVTLRCSPRSGDLSVYWYQQSLDQGLQFLIQYYNGEERAKGNILERFSAQQFPDLHSELNLSSLELGDSALYFCASSGTIAGGPHNEQFFGPGTRLTVL.